The clone carrying this TCR beta chain was detected a few times. The data stem from a study of blood T cell repertoires in COVID-19. Study background: From T cells, B-cell-depleted T cells, or PBMCs came the material, which was cDNA or gDNA.

The table came from immunoSEQ multiplex PCR; TCRdb's copy has only in-frame clones and leaves some out. Of around 260,000 clones in the sample, approximately 83% were seen once. Living in about two dozen US areas, the participants were between roughly 18 and 95 years of age. Participant-given clinical history determined each cohort assignment. Germline V lookup: CDR1 LGHDT, CDR2 YNNKEL (reference sequence). There are 20 residues in the CDR3. V lost 3 bases, J lost 1 base, and 18 bases stayed unmatched. The chain is built from TRBV3-1 (or the pseudogene TRBV3-2) and TRBJ1-1, with 9 bases matching TRBD1. Sequences were obtained from PBMCs or T cells enriched from blood (not recorded which). The sequence came from a woman aged 25 to 39 who had recovered from COVID-19. DNA of the CDR3: TGTGCCAGCAGCCAGCACAGGCGTCCGGGACAGGGAATGGAGAACACTGAAGCTTTCTTT. Its translation: CASSQHRRPGQGMENTEAFF.